Described below is a single TCR beta chain sequence and its context. Data came from immunoSEQ multiplex PCR; TCRdb stores just in-frame clones and leaves some out. The top ten hold approximately 1.2% of the sample, which has 45,000 or so clones, 89% seen once. The record originates from a study of T cell changes during pregnancy in multiple sclerosis. This material consisted of CD4+ T cells from peripheral blood mononuclear cells, taken after pregnancy. This TCR derives from a female donor with multiple sclerosis, enrolled in a pregnancy study.

The CDR3 DNA follows: TGTGCCAGCAGCCCCCGGTCGGACAGCCTGAACACCGGGGAGCTGTTTTTT. It specifies CASSPRSDSLNTGELFF. The V call is TRBV7-3, the J call TRBJ2-2; tentative D call: TRBD1 (6 bases). Germline loops: CDR1 SGHTA, CDR2 FQGTGA. CDR3 length: 17 residues. The V end lost 5 bases, the J end lost 1 base, and 17 bases lay between the germline ends.